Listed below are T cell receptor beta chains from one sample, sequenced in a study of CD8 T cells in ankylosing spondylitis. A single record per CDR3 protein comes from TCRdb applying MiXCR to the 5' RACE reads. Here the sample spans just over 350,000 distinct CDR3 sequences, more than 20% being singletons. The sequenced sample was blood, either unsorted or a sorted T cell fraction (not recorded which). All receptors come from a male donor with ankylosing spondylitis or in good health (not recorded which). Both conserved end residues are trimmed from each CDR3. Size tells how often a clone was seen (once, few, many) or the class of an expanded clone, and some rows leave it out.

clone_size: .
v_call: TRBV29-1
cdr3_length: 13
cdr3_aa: SVLTGSANTGELF

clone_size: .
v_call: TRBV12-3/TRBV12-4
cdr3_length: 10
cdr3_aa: ASSLGVYTQY

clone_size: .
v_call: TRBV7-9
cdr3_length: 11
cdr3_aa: ASSPGGPNGQF

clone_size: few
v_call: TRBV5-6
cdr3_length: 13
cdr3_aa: ASSSDRVMNTEAF

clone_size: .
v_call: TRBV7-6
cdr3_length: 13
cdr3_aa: ASSSLGAGGYEQY

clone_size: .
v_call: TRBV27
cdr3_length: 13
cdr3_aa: ASSSLTGDNQPQH

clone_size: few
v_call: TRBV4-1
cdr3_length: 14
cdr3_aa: ASSQGDGVVGEKLF

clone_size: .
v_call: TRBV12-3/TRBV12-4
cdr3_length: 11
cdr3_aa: ASSSRINEKLF

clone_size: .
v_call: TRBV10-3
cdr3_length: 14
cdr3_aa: ATDPGLAEPYNEQF

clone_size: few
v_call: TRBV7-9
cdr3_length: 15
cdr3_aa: ASSHGAGVRGGETQY

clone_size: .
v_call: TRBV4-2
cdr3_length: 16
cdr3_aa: ASSQGLAESIYTGELF

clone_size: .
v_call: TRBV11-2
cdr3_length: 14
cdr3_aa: ASSSYPGTPNYEQY

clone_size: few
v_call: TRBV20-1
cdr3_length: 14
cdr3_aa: SAALPDGTPQGDQY

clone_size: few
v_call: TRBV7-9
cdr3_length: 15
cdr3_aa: ASSLTTGPLAKNIQY

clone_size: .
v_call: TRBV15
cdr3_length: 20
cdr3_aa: ATSRDFVVSGGPDLDYNEQF

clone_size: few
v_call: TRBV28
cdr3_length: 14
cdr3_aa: ASSFRLARNSYEQY

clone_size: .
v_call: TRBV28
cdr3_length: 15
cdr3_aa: ASSWVAGREKQETQY

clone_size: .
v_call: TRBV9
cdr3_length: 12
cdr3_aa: ASSVGGMAYEQY

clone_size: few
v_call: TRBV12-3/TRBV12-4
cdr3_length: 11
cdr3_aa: ASSWDTNQPQH

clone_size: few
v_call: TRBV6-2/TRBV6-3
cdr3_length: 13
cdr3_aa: ASRKTSGGLYEQY

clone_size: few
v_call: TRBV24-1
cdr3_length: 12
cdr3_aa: ATSDPIREDTQY

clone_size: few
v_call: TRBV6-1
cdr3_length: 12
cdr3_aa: ASRGQGPNYGYT

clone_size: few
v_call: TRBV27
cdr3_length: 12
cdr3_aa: ASSLQGVGYEQY

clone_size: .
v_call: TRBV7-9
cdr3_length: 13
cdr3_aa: ASSWTSGRPYEQY

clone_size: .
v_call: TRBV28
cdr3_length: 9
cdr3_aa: ASSELYGYT

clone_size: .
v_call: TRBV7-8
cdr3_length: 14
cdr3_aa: ASSLGRTGPSGEQY

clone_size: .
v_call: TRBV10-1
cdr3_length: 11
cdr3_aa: ASSEQGQETQY

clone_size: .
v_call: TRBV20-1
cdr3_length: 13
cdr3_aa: SARDLQGRGFEQY

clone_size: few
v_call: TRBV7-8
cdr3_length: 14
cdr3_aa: ASSPYGRPDTGELF